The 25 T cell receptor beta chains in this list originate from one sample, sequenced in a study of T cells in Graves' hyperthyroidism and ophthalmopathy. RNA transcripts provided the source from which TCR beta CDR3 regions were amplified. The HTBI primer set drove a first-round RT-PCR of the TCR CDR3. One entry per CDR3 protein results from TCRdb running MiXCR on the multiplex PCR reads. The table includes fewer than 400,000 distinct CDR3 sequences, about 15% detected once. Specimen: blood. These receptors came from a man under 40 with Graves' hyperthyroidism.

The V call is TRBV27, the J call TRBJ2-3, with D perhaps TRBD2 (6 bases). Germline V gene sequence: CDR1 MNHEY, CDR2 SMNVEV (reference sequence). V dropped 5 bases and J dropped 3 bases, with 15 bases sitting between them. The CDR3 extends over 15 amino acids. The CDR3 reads CASSPGTYPTDTQYF. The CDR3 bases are TGTGCCAGCAGTCCCGGGACTTATCCAACAGATACGCAGTATTTT.

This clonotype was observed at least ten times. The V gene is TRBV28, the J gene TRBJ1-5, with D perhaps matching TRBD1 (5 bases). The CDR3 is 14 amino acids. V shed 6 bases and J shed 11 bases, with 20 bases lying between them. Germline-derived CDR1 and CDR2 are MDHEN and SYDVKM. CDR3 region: CASRYRPSGGAQHF. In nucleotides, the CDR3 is TGTGCCAGCAGATACAGGCCATCCGGGGGAGCCCAGCATTTT.

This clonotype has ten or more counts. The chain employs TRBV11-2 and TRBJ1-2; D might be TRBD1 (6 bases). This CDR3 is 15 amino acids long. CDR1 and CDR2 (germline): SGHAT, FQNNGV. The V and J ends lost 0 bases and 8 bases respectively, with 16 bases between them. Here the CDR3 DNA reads TGTGCCAGCAGCTTAGATCTTGGGCAGGGGAGAGGCTACACCTTC. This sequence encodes CASSLDLGQGRGYTF. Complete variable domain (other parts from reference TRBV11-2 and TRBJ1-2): EAGVAQSPRYKIIEKRQSVAFWCNPISGHATLYWYQQILGQGPKLLIQFQNNGVVDDSQLPKDRFSAERLKGVDSTLKIQPAKLEDSAVYLCASSLDLGQGRGYTFGSGTRLTVV.

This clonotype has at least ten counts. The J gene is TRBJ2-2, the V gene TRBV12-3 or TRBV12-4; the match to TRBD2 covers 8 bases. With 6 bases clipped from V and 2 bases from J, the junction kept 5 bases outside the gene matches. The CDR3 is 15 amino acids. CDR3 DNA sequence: TGTGCCAGCAGGCCGGGACTAGATAACACCGGGGAGCTGTTTTTT. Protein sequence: CASRPGLDNTGELFF.

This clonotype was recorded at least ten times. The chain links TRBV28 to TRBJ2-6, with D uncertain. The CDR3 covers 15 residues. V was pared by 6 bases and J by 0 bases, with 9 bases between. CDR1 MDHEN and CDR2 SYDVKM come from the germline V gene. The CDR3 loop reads CASSLRVSGANVLTF. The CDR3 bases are TGTGCCAGCAGCCTACGTGTCTCTGGGGCCAACGTCCTGACTTTC.

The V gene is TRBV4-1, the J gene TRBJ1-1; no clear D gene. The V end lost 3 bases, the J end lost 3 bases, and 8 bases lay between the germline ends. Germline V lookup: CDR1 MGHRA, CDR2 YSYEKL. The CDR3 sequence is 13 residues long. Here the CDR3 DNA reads TGCGCCAGCAGCCAGTCGCCCTACACTGAAGCTTTCTTT. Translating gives CASSQSPYTEAFF.

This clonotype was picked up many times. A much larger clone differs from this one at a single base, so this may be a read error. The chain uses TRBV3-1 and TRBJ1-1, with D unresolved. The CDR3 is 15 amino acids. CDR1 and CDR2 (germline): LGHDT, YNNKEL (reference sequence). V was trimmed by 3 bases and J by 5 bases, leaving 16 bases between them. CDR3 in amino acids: CASSHWRSAVTEAFF. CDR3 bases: TGTGCCAGCAGCCACTGGAGGAGCGCGGTAACTGAAGCTTTCTTT.

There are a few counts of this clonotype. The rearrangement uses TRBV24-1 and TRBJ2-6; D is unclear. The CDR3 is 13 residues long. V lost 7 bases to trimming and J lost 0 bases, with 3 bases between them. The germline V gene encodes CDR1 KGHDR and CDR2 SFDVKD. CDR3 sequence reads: CATRDSGANVLTF. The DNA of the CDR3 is TGTGCCACCAGGGACTCTGGGGCCAACGTCCTGACTTTC.

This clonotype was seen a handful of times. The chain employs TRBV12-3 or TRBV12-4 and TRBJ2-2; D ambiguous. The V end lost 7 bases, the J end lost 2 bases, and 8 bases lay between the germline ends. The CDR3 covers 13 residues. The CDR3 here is CASNGENTGELFF. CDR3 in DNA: TGTGCCAGCAATGGAGAAAACACCGGGGAGCTGTTTTTT.

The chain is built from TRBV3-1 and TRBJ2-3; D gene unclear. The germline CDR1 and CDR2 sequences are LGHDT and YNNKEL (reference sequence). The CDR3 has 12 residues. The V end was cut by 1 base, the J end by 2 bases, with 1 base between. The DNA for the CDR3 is TGTGCCAGCAGCCAAGCCACAGATACGCAGTATTTT. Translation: CASSQATDTQYF.

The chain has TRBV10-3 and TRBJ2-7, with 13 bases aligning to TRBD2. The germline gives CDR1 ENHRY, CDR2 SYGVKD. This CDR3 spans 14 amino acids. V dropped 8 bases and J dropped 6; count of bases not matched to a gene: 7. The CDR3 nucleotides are TGTGCCATCCGGACTAGCGGGAGTTTGGCCGAGCAGTACTTC. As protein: CAIRTSGSLAEQYF.

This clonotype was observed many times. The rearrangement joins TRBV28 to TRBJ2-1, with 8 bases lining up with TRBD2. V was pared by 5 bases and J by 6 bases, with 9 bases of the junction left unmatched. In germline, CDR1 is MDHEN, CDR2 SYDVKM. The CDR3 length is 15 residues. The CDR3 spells CASSGAGTSLNEQFF. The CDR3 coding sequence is TGTGCCAGCAGTGGTGCCGGGACTAGTCTCAATGAGCAGTTCTTC.

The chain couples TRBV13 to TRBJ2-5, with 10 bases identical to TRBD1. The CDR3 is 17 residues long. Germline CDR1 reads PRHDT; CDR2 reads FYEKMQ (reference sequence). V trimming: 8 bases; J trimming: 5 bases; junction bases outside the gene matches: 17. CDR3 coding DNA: TGTGCCAGCCTAACCTGGCCCCCGACAGGGGGCATGGAGACCCAGTACTTC. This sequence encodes CASLTWPPTGGMETQYF.

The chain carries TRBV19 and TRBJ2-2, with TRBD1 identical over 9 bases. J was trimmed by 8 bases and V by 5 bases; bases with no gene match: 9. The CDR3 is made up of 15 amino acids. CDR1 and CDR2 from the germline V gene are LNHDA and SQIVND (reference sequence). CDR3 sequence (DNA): TGTGCCAGTAGTCCGGGGAAACAGGGGGCAGGGGAGCTGTTTTTT. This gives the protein CASSPGKQGAGELFF.

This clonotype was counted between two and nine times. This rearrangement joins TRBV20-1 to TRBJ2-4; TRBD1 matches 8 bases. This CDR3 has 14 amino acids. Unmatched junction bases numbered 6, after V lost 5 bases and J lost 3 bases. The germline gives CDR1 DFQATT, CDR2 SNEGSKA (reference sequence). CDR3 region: CSAADRVVKNIQYF. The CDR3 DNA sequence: TGCAGTGCTGCGGACAGGGTTGTCAAAAACATTCAGTACTTC.

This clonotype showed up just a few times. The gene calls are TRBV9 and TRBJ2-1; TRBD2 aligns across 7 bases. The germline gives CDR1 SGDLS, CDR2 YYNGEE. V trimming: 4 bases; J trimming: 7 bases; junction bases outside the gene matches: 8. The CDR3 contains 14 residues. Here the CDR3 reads CASSSFGGSNEQFF. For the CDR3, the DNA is TGTGCCAGCAGCTCCTTCGGGGGGTCGAATGAGCAGTTCTTC.

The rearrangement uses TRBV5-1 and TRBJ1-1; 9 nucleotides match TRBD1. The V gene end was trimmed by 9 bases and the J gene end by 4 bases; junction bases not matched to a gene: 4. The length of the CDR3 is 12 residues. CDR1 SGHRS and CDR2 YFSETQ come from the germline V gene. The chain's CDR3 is CATATGGTEAFF. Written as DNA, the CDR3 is TGCGCCACCGCGACAGGGGGCACTGAAGCTTTCTTT.

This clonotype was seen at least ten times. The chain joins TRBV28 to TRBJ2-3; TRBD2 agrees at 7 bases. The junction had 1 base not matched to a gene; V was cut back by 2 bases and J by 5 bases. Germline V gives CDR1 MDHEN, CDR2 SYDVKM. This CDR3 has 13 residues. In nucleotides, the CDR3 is TGTGCCAGCAGTTTAGCGGGAGTAGATACGCAGTATTTT. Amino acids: CASSLAGVDTQYF.

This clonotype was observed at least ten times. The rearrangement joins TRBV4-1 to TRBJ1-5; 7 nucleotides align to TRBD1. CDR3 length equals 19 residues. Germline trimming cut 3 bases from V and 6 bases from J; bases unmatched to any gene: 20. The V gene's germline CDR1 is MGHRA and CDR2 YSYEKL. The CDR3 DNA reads TGCGCCAGCAGCCACCCTCCGCCAGGGGGAATGACTTTGGGTCAGCCCCAGCATTTT. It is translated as CASSHPPPGGMTLGQPQHF.

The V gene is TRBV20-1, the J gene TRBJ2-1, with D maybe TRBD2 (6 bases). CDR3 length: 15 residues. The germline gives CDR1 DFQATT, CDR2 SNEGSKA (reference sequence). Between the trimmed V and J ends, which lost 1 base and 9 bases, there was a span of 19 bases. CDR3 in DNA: TGCAGTGCTAGAGCAGGTCTAGCGAGAGGTGCTGAGCAGTTCTTC. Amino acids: CSARAGLARGAEQFF.

This CDR3 is CSARDFVGDYNEQFF. CDR3 DNA sequence: TGCAGTGCTAGAGATTTTGTGGGGGACTACAATGAGCAGTTCTTC. The V and J genes are TRBV20-1 and TRBJ2-1; TRBD1 or TRBD2 may be the D gene (5 bases each). Trimming stripped 0 bases from V and 3 bases from J, with 12 bases between. This CDR3 has 15 amino acids. Germline CDR1 DFQATT, CDR2 SNEGSKA (reference sequence).

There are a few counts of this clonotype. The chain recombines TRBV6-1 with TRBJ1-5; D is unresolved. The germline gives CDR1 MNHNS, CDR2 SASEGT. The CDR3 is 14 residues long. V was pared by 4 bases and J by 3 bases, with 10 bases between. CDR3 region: CASSGGTSNQPQHF. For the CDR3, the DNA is TGTGCCAGCAGTGGTGGTACCTCCAATCAGCCCCAGCATTTT.

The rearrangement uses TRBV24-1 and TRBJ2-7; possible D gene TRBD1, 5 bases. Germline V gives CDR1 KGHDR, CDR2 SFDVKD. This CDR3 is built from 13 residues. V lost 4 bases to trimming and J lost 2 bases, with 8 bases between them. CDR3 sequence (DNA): TGTGCCACCAGTGAGGCAGGGACCTACGAGCAGTACTTC. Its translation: CATSEAGTYEQYF.

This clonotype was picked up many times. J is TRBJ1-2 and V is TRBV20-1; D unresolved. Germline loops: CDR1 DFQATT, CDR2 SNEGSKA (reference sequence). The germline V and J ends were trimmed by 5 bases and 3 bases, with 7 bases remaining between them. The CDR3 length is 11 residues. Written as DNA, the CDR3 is TGCAGTGCTGCCGCAGACTATGGCTACACCTTC. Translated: CSAAADYGYTF.

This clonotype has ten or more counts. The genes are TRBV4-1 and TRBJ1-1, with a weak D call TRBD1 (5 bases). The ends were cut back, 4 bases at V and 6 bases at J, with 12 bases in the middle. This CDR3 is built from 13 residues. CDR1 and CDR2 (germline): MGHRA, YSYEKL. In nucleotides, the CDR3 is TGCGCCAGCAGCCGTGAGTTGGGGCCTGAAGCTTTCTTT. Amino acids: CASSRELGPEAFF.